This T cell receptor beta chain was sequenced during a study of beta chain features in type 1 diabetes. General observations from the study: Shorter TCRB CDR3s, moderately but significantly so, marked every one of the four CD4+ subsets in Type 1 diabetes patients. Sequencing from cDNA could over-represent high-TCR-expressing cells.

The V and J ends lost 8 bases and 9 bases respectively, with 14 bases between them. Germline-derived CDR1 and CDR2 are MGHDK and SYGVNS. This CDR3 is 13 amino acids long. Expressed TCRB transcripts were sequenced because the isolated RNA had all been reverse transcribed beforehand. Only in-frame clones appear in the TCRdb table, and some are missing; sequencing was by immunoSEQ multiplex PCR. The table shows under 150,000 clones, with 9% occurring only once. Concerning this clone: The antigen is not known.

Sequencing was done on a sample of central memory CD4+ T cells from blood. The chain couples TRBV25-1 to TRBJ1-6; D is perhaps TRBD1 (5 bases). The TCR comes from a man in his thirties or forties with type 1 diabetes. The CDR3 here is CASEGVVGSPLHF. Written as DNA, the CDR3 is TGTGCCAGCGAAGGGGTGGTCGGTTCACCCCTCCACTTT.